These 30 T cell receptor beta chains originate from one sample sequenced in a study of T cell repertoires in cytomegalovirus infection. TCRdb itself ran the reads through MiXCR, one entry per CDR3 protein. The table shows about a million distinct CDR3 sequences, with approximately 30% occurring only once. Their cognate antigens are unknown. Sequencing used cultured CD8+ T cells from PBMCs, obtained from culture after CMV antigen stimulation. The source of these receptors is a human donor in good health (CMV status not recorded). Some clones in this sample may be carry-over from other donors' samples.

The V call is TRBV18, the J call TRBJ1-1; D perhaps matches TRBD1 (6 bases). This CDR3 has 15 residues. CDR1 and CDR2 from the germline V gene are KGHSH and LQKENI. Trimming removed 5 bases from V and 3 bases from J, with 16 bases in between. CDR3 bases: TGTGCCAGCTCAGACCCTACAGGGTTGGACACTGAAGCTTTCTTT. Residues: CASSDPTGLDTEAFF.

This clonotype was seen many times. The chain joins TRBV7-2 to TRBJ2-5; D may correspond to TRBD1 or TRBD2 (5 bases each). In germline, CDR1 is SGHTA, CDR2 FQGNSA. This CDR3 comprises 16 residues. The V end lost 2 bases, the J end lost 5 bases, and 18 bases lay between the germline ends. CDR3 DNA: TGTGCCAGCAGCTTAAGGGGTGGGACCCAGGATGAGACCCAGTACTTC. The encoded protein is CASSLRGGTQDETQYF.

This clonotype was observed many times. The chain couples TRBV20-1 to TRBJ2-5; D possibly matches TRBD1 or TRBD2 (5 bases each). Germline CDR1 is DFQATT and CDR2 is SNEGSKA (reference sequence). The CDR3 totals 14 residues. V was trimmed by 1 base and J by 4 bases, leaving 13 bases between them. The CDR3 is CSARAGDDRETQYF. As DNA, the CDR3 is TGCAGTGCTAGAGCTGGGGACGACCGAGAGACCCAGTACTTC.

As for this clonotype: This may come from a read error, since a much larger clone is one base off. The chain uses TRBV7-9 and TRBJ1-5, with a tentative D call TRBD1 (5 bases). From germline, CDR1 is SEHNR and CDR2 FQNEAQ (reference sequence). The CDR3 spans 14 residues. CDR3 DNA sequence: TGTGCCAGCAGCTTATTTCGGGGCAATCGGCCCCAGCATTTT. This translates into CASSLFRGNRPQHF.

The table lists this clonotype with a few counts. This chain connects TRBV7-8 to TRBJ2-6, with 9 bases matching TRBD1. The CDR3 length is 19 residues. Germline values: CDR1 SGHVS, CDR2 FQNEAQ. V dropped 5 bases and J dropped 1; count of bases not matched to a gene: 12. The CDR3 sequence is CASSAPRTGVSSGANVLTF. CDR3 DNA sequence: TGTGCCAGCAGCGCCCCCCGGACAGGGGTCTCTTCTGGGGCCAACGTCCTGACTTTC.

The chain employs TRBV12-3 or TRBV12-4 and TRBJ1-1, with TRBD1 as a possible D gene (5 bases). With 6 bases removed from V and 11 bases from J, the gap between germline ends came to 22 bases. The CDR3 length is 14 residues. The chain's CDR3 is CASRAPWGLFLAFF. DNA for the CDR3: TGTGCCAGCAGGGCCCCGTGGGGACTGTTCCTTGCTTTCTTT.

The gene calls are TRBV27 and TRBJ1-2, with no clear D. The CDR3 consists of 18 residues. V was trimmed by 7 bases and J by 0 bases, leaving 24 bases between them. Germline assignment: CDR1 MNHEY and CDR2 SMNVEV (reference sequence). CDR3: CASTPAPGGPTSNYGYTF. CDR3 DNA sequence: TGTGCCAGCACTCCCGCGCCCGGCGGACCCACCTCTAACTATGGCTACACCTTC.

Note on this clonotype: A junction boundary mismatches the germline segment, possibly from a read error. The chain recombines TRBV7-8 with TRBJ1-1; D gene ambiguous. Per the germline V gene, CDR1 is SGHVS and CDR2 is FQNEAQ. This CDR3 contains 14 residues. The CDR3 here is CVSSPGSWNTEAFF. For the CDR3, the DNA is TGTGTCAGCAGCCCGGGGAGTTGGAACACTGAAGCTTTCTTT.

The V gene is TRBV7-3, the J gene TRBJ1-1; 9 positions match TRBD1. Germline assignment: CDR1 SGHTA and CDR2 FQGTGA. This CDR3 has 16 residues. V was clipped by 5 bases and J by 0 bases; unmatched bases: 7. The CDR3 DNA reads as TGTGCCAGCAGCCCAAGGACAGGGGTCATGAACACTGAAGCTTTCTTT. This codes for CASSPRTGVMNTEAFF.

V gene TRBV6-6 combines with J gene TRBJ1-2; 8 bases map to TRBD1. Losses at the gene ends were 8 bases for V and 7 bases for J; bases not matched to a gene: 12. Germline values: CDR1 MNHNY, CDR2 SVGAGI (reference sequence). This CDR3 comprises 14 residues. DNA for the CDR3: TGTGCCAGCGGTTTAGACAGGGGAAAAGGTGGCTACACCTTC. It yields the protein CASGLDRGKGGYTF.

This clonotype came up a few times. J is TRBJ1-5 and V is TRBV7-9; tentatively, D is TRBD1 (5 bases). Looked up from germline, CDR1 is SEHNR and CDR2 is FQNEAQ (reference sequence). The CDR3 sequence is 18 residues long. V was cut by 3 bases and J by 0 bases, with 18 bases left in between. As DNA, the CDR3 is TGTGCCAGCAGCTTCTACCGACAGCACTCCTCTAGCAATCAGCCCCAGCATTTT. This translates into CASSFYRQHSSSNQPQHF.

In this sample, this clonotype turned up a few times. V and J are TRBV28 and TRBJ1-2, with TRBD1 matching over 11 bases. Trimming at V came to 4 bases and at J to 5 bases, leaving 9 bases not matched to a gene. This CDR3 is built from 16 residues. Looked up from germline, CDR1 is MDHEN and CDR2 is SYDVKM. CDR3 in amino acids: CASSSWTGGQWYGYTF. CDR3 DNA sequence: TGTGCCAGCAGTTCCTGGACAGGGGGCCAATGGTATGGCTACACCTTC.

Concerning this clonotype itself: The junction does not match germline at one end; this may be a read error. V gene TRBV7-8 combines with J gene TRBJ2-5, with D perhaps matching TRBD2 (5 bases). The CDR3 consists of 16 residues. The germline gives CDR1 SGHVS, CDR2 FQNEAQ. CDR3 DNA: TGTACCAGCAGCTTACCCCCGGGGTCCCCTTTGGGGACCCAGTACTTC. Its protein product is CTSSLPPGSPLGTQYF.

Comment on this clonotype: The junction departs from the called germline gene at one end, perhaps through a read error. The CDR3 nucleotides are TGTGCCAACAGTTACCCGGCGGGGGCAGGGGGGAACACTGAAGCTTTCTTT. It encodes CANSYPAGAGGNTEAFF. The gene calls are TRBV6-6 and TRBJ1-1; 7 positions match TRBD1. From germline, CDR1 is MNHNY and CDR2 SVGAGI (reference sequence). This CDR3 has 17 amino acids.

In this sample, this clonotype turned up a few times. The chain links TRBV20-1 to TRBJ2-7, with D unclear. Germline V lookup: CDR1 DFQATT, CDR2 SNEGSKA (reference sequence). This CDR3 is 14 amino acids long. Trimming removed 0 bases from V and 0 bases from J, with 9 bases in between. CDR3 residues: CSARDSTVSYEQYV. In DNA, the CDR3 is TGCAGTGCTAGAGATTCTACTGTCTCCTACGAGCAGTACGTC.

There are a few counts of this clonotype. J is TRBJ1-1 and V is TRBV15; no clear D. Germline assignment: CDR1 LNHNV and CDR2 YYDKDF (reference sequence). V lost 0 bases and J lost 3, with 14 bases in between. The CDR3 is made up of 16 amino acids. CDR3 nucleotide sequence: TGTGCCACCAGCAGAGATAATTTCGGAAGCTACACTGAAGCTTTCTTT. Amino acids: CATSRDNFGSYTEAFF.

This clonotype was seen repeatedly, ten times or more. The chain links TRBV7-2 to TRBJ2-1; 10 bases are shared with TRBD2. In germline, CDR1 is SGHTA, CDR2 FQGNSA. V was clipped by 7 bases and J by 8 bases; unmatched bases: 8. There are 14 residues in the CDR3. The CDR3 loop reads CASTQRGGRDEQFF. As DNA, the CDR3 is TGTGCCAGCACCCAGCGGGGGGGCCGGGATGAGCAGTTCTTC.

This chain connects TRBV27 to TRBJ2-1; possible D gene TRBD1, 5 bases. There are 17 residues in the CDR3. Germline values: CDR1 MNHEY, CDR2 SMNVEV (reference sequence). The V gene lost 5 bases and the J gene lost 0 bases, with 17 bases spanning the gap. DNA of the CDR3: TGTGCCAGCAGTCCTCTAACAGGCCTGAGCTCCTACAATGAGCAGTTCTTC. Translation gives CASSPLTGLSSYNEQFF.

This clonotype occurred a few times. The chain employs TRBV7-9 and TRBJ2-7; D may be TRBD1 or TRBD2 (5 bases each). Germline CDR1 is SEHNR and CDR2 is FQNEAQ (reference sequence). V was cut by 5 bases and J by 5 bases, with 7 bases left in between. This CDR3 spans 11 amino acids. CDR3 DNA sequence: TGTGCCAGCAGCAAGGGACACGAGCAGTACTTC. Protein sequence: CASSKGHEQYF.

The chain uses TRBV7-9 and TRBJ2-2; 8 nucleotides agree with TRBD1. This CDR3 contains 17 residues. Germline V gene data show CDR1 as SEHNR and CDR2 as FQNEAQ (reference sequence). The ends lost 5 bases at V and 4 bases at J; junction bases unmatched: 12. The CDR3: CASSAPATGVFTGELFF. The CDR3 nucleotides are TGTGCCAGCAGCGCCCCCGCGACAGGGGTTTTCACCGGGGAGCTGTTTTTT.

The chain employs TRBV7-6 and TRBJ2-3; no firm D call. Trimming stripped 5 bases from V and 0 bases from J, with 9 bases between. The CDR3 is 14 residues long. Per the germline V gene, CDR1 is SGHVS and CDR2 is FNYEAQ. The CDR3 reads CASSRLGSTDTQYF. Here the CDR3 DNA reads TGTGCCAGCAGCAGGTTGGGGAGCACAGATACGCAGTATTTT.

This clonotype was seen a few times. The chain couples TRBV27 to TRBJ1-2; 8 positions agree with TRBD1. The V and J ends lost 5 bases and 3 bases, in that order; junction bases with no gene match: 5. This CDR3 has 14 amino acids. Germline V gene lookup returns CDR1 MNHEY and CDR2 SMNVEV (reference sequence). CDR3 residues: CASSTTGVDYGYTF. The CDR3 coding sequence is TGTGCCAGCAGTACGACAGGGGTAGACTATGGCTACACCTTC.

This clonotype was counted at least ten times. V and J are TRBV7-2 and TRBJ2-2; the D gene is possibly TRBD2 (5 bases). Germline V gene sequence: CDR1 SGHTA, CDR2 FQGNSA. The CDR3 sequence is 15 residues long. The V and J ends lost 7 bases and 2 bases respectively, with 14 bases between them. CDR3 protein: CASTPRGYNTGELFF. CDR3 bases: TGTGCCAGCACCCCCCGGGGTTACAACACCGGGGAGCTGTTTTTT.

This clonotype was recorded many times. This rearrangement joins TRBV7-9 to TRBJ2-3, with 10 bases aligning to TRBD2. Germline V gene lookup returns CDR1 SEHNR and CDR2 FQNEAQ (reference sequence). J was trimmed by 4 bases and V by 1 base; bases with no gene match: 5. The CDR3 has 16 amino acids. DNA for the CDR3: TGTGCCAGCAGCTTAGTTGGACTAGCGGCAGCAGATACGCAGTATTTT. Encoded protein: CASSLVGLAAADTQYF.

In its sample, this clonotype was seen a few times. The chain couples TRBV6-2 or TRBV6-3 to TRBJ1-2, with D perhaps TRBD1 (6 bases). The length of the CDR3 is 13 residues. CDR1 is MNHEY, CDR2 SVGEGT, per germline. V lost 2 bases to trimming and J lost 9 bases, with 13 bases between them. In nucleotides, the CDR3 is TGTGCCAGCAGTTACGTGACAGGAGAGAGCTACACCTTC. Translation: CASSYVTGESYTF.

V usage is TRBV12-3 or TRBV12-4 and J usage is TRBJ2-4; D possibly corresponds to TRBD2 (5 bases). The V and J ends lost 2 bases and 7 bases respectively, with 15 bases between them. The CDR3 is made up of 15 amino acids. The chain's CDR3 is CASSLSRGGGNIQYF. The CDR3 DNA is TGTGCCAGCAGTTTATCCCGAGGAGGCGGGAACATTCAGTACTTC.

This clonotype was observed many times. The chain uses TRBV28 and TRBJ2-7; D perhaps matches TRBD1 (5 bases). The CDR3 totals 12 residues. The V gene's germline CDR1 is MDHEN and CDR2 SYDVKM. V was cut by 6 bases and J by 4 bases, with 10 bases left in between. This CDR3 reads CASSFQGYEQYV. The CDR3 region has the DNA TGTGCCAGCAGCTTTCAGGGTTACGAGCAGTACGTC.

J is TRBJ2-3 and V is TRBV20-1; the D is unclear. The CDR3 consists of 9 residues. In germline, CDR1 is DFQATT, CDR2 SNEGSKA (reference sequence). V was cut by 1 base and J by 10 bases, with 3 bases left in between. The DNA of the CDR3 is TGCAGTGCTAGAGGCCCGCAGTATTTT. This translates into CSARGPQYF.

The sample holds one count of this clonotype. This chain links TRBV28 with TRBJ1-4, with no clear D. Germline V gene sequence: CDR1 MDHEN, CDR2 SYDVKM. The CDR3 length is 13 residues. The V end was cut by 4 bases, the J end by 4 bases, with 7 bases between. This CDR3 reads CASSYQYNEKLFF. CDR3 bases: TGTGCCAGCAGTTACCAGTATAATGAAAAACTGTTTTTT.

This chain uses TRBV2 with TRBJ2-7; the D gene is possibly TRBD1 (6 bases). Trimming pared 8 bases from V and 3 bases from J, leaving 14 bases between. Germline V CDR1 and CDR2: SNHLY, FYNNEI. The CDR3 totals 13 residues. The CDR3 sequence is CASLKDSNYEQYV. In DNA form, the CDR3 reads TGTGCCAGCTTAAAGGACAGCAACTACGAGCAGTACGTC.